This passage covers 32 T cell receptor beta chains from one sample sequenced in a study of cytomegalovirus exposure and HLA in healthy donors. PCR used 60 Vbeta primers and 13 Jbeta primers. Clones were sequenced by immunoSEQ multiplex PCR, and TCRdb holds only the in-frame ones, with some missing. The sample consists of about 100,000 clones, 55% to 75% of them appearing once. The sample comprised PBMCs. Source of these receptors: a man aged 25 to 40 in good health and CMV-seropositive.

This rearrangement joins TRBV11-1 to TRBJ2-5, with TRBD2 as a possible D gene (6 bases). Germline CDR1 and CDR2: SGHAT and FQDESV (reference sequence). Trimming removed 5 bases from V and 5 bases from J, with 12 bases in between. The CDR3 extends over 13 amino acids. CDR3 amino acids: CASSAGGMETQYF. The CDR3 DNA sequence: TGTGCCAGCAGCGCCGGCGGGATGGAGACCCAGTACTTC.

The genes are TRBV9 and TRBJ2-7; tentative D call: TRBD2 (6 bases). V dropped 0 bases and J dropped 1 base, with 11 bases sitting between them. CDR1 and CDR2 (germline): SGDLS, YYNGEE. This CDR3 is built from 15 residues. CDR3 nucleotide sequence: TGTGCCAGCAGCGTAGACGGGACTCCGTCCTACGAGCAGTACTTC. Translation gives CASSVDGTPSYEQYF.

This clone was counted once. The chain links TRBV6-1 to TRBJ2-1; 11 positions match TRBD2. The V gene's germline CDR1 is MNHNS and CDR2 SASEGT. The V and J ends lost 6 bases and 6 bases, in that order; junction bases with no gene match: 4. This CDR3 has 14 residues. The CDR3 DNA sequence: TGTGCCAGCAGAGTAGCGGGGGGGTTCAATGAGCAGTTCTTC. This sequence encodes CASRVAGGFNEQFF.

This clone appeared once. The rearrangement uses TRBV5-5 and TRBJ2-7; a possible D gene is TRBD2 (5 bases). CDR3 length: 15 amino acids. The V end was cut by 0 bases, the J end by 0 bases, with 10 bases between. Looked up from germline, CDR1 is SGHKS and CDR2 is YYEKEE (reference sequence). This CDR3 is CASSLVEGLSYEQYF. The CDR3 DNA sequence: TGTGCCAGCAGCTTGGTAGAGGGCCTCTCCTACGAGCAGTACTTC.

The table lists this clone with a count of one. The CDR3 nucleotides are TGTGCCAGCAGCTTAGTGGGGCAGAAGGAAAAACTGTTTTTT. Its translation: CASSLVGQKEKLFF. The chain is built from TRBV11-3 and TRBJ1-4, with D maybe TRBD1 (5 bases). The CDR3 has 14 amino acids. V lost 1 base and J 8 bases, leaving 11 bases between the germline ends. The germline V gene has CDR1 SGHNT and CDR2 YENEEA.

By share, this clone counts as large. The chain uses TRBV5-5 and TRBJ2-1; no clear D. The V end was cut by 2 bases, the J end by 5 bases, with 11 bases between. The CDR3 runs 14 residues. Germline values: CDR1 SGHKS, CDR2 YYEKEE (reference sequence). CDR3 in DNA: TGTGCCAGCAGCTTTTTACTATGGGACAATGAGCAGTTCTTC. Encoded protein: CASSFLLWDNEQFF. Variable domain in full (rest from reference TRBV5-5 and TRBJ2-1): DAGVTQSPTHLIKTRGQQVTLRCSPISGHKSVSWYQQVLGQGPQFIFQYYEKEERGRGNFPDRFSARQFPNYSSELNVNALLLGDSALYLCASSFLLWDNEQFFGPGTRLTVL.

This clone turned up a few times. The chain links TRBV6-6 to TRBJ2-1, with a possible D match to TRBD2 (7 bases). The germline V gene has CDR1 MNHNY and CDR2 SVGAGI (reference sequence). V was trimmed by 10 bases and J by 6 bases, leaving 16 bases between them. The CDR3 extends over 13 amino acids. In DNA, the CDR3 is TGTGCCACCAAAATGGGAGGGGGCAATGAGCAGTTCTTC. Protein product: CATKMGGGNEQFF.

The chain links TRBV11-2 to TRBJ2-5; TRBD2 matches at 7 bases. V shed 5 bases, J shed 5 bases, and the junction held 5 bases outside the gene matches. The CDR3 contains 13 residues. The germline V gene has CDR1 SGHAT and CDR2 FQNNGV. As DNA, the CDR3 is TGTGCCAGCAGCCTGAGCGGGGTCGAGACCCAGTACTTC. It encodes CASSLSGVETQYF.

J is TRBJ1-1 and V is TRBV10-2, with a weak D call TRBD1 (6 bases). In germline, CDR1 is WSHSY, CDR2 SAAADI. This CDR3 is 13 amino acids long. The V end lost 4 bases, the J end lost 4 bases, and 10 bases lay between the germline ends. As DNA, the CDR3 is TGCGCCAGCAGTGCACAGGGTGCCACTGAAGCTTTCTTT. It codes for CASSAQGATEAFF.

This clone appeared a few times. CDR3 region: CASSQFRGTYEQYF. CDR3 in DNA: TGTGCCAGCAGCCAATTCAGGGGCACCTACGAGCAGTACTTC. V is TRBV14 and J is TRBJ2-7, with a weak D call TRBD1 (6 bases). Germline-derived CDR1 and CDR2 are SGHDN and FVKESK. This CDR3 is built from 14 residues. V lost 2 bases, J lost 2 bases, and 10 bases lay in between.

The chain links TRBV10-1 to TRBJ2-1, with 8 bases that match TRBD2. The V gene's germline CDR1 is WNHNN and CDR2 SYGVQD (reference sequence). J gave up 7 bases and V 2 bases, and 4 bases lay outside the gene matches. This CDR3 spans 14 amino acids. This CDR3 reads CASSEPGGRNEQFF. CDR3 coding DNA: TGCGCCAGCAGTGAGCCGGGGGGGCGGAATGAGCAGTTCTTC.

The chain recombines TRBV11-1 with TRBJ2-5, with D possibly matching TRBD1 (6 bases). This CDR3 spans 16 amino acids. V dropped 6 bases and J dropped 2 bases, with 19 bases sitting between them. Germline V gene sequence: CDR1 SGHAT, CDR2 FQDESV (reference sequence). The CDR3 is CASRSTPGHTQETQYF. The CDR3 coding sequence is TGTGCCAGCAGGTCTACACCGGGACACACTCAAGAGACCCAGTACTTC.

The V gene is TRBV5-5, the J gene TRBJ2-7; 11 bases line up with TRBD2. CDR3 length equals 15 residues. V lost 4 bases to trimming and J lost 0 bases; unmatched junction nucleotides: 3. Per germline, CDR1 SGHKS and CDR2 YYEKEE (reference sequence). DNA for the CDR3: TGTGCCAGCAGCAGAACTAGCGGGGGCTCCTACGAGCAGTACTTC. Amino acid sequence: CASSRTSGGSYEQYF. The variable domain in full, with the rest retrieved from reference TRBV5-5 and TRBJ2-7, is DAGVTQSPTHLIKTRGQQVTLRCSPISGHKSVSWYQQVLGQGPQFIFQYYEKEERGRGNFPDRFSARQFPNYSSELNVNALLLGDSALYLCASSRTSGGSYEQYFGPGTRLTVT.

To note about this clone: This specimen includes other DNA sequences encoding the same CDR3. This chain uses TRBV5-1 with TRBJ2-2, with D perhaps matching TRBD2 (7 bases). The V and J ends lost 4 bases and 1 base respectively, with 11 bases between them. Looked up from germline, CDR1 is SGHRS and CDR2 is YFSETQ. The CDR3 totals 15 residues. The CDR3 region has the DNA TGCGCCAGCAGCCTGGGGGGGCTGAACACCGGGGAGCTGTTTTTT. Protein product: CASSLGGLNTGELFF. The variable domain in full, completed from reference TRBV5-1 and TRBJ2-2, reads KAGVTQTPRYLIKTRGQQVTLSCSPISGHRSVSWYQQTPGQGLQFLFEYFSETQRNKGNFPGRFSGRQFSNSRSEMNVSTLELGDSALYLCASSLGGLNTGELFFGEGSRLTVL.

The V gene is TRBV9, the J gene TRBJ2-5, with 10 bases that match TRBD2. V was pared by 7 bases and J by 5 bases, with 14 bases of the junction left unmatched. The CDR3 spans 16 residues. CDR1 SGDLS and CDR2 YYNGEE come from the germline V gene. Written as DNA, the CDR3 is TGTGCCAGCGGGGTCGGAGCGGGGGGGGCGGGGGAGACCCAGTACTTC. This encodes CASGVGAGGAGETQYF.

The CDR3 nucleotides are TGCGCCAGCAGCCGCACCGGGACTAAAGAGACCCAGTACTTC. Protein: CASSRTGTKETQYF. The chain is built from TRBV4-1 and TRBJ2-5, with 7 positions matching TRBD2. The CDR3 consists of 14 residues. Germline V gene lookup returns CDR1 MGHRA and CDR2 YSYEKL. The V gene end was trimmed by 4 bases and the J gene end by 3 bases; junction bases not matched to a gene: 5.

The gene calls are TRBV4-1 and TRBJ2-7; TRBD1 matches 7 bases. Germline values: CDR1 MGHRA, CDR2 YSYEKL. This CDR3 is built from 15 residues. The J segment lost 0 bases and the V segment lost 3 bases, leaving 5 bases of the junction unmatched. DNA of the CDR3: TGCGCCAGCAGCCATCAGACAGGGAACTCCTACGAGCAGTACTTC. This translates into CASSHQTGNSYEQYF.

The DNA of the CDR3 is TGTGCCAGCAGCGAATCCGGGACAGGGGTCTACGAGCAGTACTTC. Translation: CASSESGTGVYEQYF. The chain couples TRBV9 to TRBJ2-7; 10 bases are a match to TRBD1. V dropped 3 bases and J dropped 3; count of bases not matched to a gene: 6. CDR3 size: 15 residues. Germline V gene lookup returns CDR1 SGDLS and CDR2 YYNGEE.

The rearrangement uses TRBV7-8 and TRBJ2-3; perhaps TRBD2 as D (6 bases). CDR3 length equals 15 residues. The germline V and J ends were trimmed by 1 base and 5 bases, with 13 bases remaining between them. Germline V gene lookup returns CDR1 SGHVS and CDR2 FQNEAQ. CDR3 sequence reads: CASSLGGSGGDTQYF. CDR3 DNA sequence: TGTGCCAGCAGCTTAGGCGGGTCCGGGGGAGATACGCAGTATTTT.

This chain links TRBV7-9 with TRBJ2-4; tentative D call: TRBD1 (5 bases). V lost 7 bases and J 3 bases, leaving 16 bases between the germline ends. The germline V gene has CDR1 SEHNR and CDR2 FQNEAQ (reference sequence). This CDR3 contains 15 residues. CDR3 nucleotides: TGTGCCAGCACCTCGGCAGGGTGGGTCAAAAACATTCAGTACTTC. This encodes CASTSAGWVKNIQYF.

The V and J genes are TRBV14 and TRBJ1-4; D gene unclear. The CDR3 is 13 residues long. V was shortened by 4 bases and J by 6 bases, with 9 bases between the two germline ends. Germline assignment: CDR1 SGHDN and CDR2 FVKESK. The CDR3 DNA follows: TGTGCCAGCAGCCGACTCGTGGATGAAAAACTGTTTTTT. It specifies CASSRLVDEKLFF.

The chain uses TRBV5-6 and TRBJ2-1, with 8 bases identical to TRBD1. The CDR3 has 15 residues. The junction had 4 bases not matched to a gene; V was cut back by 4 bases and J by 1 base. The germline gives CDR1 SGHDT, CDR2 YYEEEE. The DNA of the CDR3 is TGTGCCAGCAGCGAAACAGGGGGTTCCTACAATGAGCAGTTCTTC. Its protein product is CASSETGGSYNEQFF.

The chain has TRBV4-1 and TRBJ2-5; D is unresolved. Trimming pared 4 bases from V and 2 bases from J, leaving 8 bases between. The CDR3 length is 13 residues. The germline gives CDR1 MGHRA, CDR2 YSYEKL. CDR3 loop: CASSLLRQETQYF. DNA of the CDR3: TGCGCCAGCAGCCTCTTACGGCAAGAGACCCAGTACTTC.

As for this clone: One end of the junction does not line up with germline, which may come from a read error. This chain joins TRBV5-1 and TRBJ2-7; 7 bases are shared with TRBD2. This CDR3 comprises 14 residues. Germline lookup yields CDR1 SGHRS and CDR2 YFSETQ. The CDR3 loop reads CAGSPGGEGYEQYF. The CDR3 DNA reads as TGCGCCGGCAGTCCAGGTGGGGAGGGGTACGAGCAGTACTTC.

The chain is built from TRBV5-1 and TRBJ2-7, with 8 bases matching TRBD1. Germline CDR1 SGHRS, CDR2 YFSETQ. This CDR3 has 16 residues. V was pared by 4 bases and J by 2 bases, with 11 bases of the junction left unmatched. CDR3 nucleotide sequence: TGCGCCAGCAGCAAATCCCGGGACAGGAGTCCCTACGAGCAGTACTTC. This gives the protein CASSKSRDRSPYEQYF.

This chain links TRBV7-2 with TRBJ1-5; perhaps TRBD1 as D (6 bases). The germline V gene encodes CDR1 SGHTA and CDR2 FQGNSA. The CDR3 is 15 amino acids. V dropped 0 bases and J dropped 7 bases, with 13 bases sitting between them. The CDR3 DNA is TGTGCCAGCAGCTTAGCCGGGGGGCCGGGGCAGCCCCAGCATTTT. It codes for CASSLAGGPGQPQHF.

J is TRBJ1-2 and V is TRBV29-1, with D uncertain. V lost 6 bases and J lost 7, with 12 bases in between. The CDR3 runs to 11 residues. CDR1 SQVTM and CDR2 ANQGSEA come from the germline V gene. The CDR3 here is CSVDMRGGYTF. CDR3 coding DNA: TGCAGCGTGGATATGAGAGGTGGCTACACCTTC.

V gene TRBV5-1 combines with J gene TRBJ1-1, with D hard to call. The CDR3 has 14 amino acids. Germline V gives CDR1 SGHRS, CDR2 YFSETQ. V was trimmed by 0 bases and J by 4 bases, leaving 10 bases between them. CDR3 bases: TGCGCCAGCAGCTTGGACCGCCCCGGCACTGAAGCTTTCTTT. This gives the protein CASSLDRPGTEAFF.

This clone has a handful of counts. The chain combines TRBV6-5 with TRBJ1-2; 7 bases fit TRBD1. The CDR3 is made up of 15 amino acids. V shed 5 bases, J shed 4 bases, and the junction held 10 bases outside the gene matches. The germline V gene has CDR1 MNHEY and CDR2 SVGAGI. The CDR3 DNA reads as TGTGCCAGCAGTAACCCCGGGACAGCCTTCTATGGCTACACCTTC. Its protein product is CASSNPGTAFYGYTF.

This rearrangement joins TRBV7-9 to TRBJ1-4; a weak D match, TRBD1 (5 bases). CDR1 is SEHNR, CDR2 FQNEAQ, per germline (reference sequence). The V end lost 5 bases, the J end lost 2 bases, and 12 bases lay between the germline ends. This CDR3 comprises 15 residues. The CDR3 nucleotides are TGTGCCAGCAGCCCAAGGGGATCGACTAATGAAAAACTGTTTTTT. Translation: CASSPRGSTNEKLFF.

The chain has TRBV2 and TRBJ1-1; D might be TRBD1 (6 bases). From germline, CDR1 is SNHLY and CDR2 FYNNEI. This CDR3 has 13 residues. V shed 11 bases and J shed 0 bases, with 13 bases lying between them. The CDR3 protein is CAPGRTVNTEAFF. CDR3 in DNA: TGTGCCCCTGGTAGGACAGTGAACACTGAAGCTTTCTTT.

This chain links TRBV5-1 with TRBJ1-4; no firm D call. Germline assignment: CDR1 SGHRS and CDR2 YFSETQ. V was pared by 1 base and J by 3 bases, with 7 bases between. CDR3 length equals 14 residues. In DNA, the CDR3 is TGCGCCAGCAGCTTGCGGAGCTCTAATGAAAAACTGTTTTTT. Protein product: CASSLRSSNEKLFF.